This TCR beta chain was captured in a study of shared clonotypes between healthy human individuals. This CDR3 has 13 amino acids. V dropped 4 bases and J dropped 5 bases, with 10 bases sitting between them. The V gene's germline CDR1 is SGHTA and CDR2 FQGNSA. Assay: immunoSEQ multiplex PCR; the TCRdb copy retains only in-frame clones and omits some. The sample has over a million clones, about 84% seen once. The sequenced material came from memory CD4+ T cells from PBMCs. Subset given: CD45RA-negative fraction. This chain connects TRBV7-2 to TRBJ2-3; D unresolved. The TCR comes from a young man in good health. Some clones in this sample may be carry-over from other donors' samples. The CDR3 nucleotides read TGTGCCAGCAGCTACGAGAGAGTAGATACGCAGTATTTT. It translates to CASSYERVDTQYF.